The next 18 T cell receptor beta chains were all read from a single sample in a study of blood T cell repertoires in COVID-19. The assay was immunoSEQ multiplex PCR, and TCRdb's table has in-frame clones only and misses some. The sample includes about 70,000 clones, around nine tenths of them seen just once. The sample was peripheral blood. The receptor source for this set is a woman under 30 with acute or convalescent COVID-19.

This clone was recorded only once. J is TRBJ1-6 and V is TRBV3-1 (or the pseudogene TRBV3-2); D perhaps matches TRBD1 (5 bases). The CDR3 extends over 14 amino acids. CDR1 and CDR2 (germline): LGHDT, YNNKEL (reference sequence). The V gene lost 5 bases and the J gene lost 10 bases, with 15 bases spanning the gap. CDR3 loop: CASSGRAGDSPLHF. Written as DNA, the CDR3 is TGTGCCAGCAGCGGTCGGGCGGGGGACTCACCCCTCCACTTT.

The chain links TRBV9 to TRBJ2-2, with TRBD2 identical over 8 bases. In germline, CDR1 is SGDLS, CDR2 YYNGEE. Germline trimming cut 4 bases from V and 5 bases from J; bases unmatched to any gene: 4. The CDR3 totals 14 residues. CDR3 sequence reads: CASSPPGGTGELFF. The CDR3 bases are TGTGCCAGCAGCCCCCCGGGGGGGACCGGGGAGCTGTTTTTT.

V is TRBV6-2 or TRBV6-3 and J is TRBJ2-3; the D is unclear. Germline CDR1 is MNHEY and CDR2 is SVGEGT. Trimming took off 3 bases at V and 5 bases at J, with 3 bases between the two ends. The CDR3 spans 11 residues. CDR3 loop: CASSYKDTQYF. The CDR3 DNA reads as TGTGCCAGCAGTTATAAAGATACGCAGTATTTT.

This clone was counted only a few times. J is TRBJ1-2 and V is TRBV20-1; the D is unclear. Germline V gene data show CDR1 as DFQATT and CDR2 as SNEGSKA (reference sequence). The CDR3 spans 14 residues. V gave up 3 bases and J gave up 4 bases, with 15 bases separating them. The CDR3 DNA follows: TGCAGTGCTAGTGGCGGGCTTGAGGTCTATGGCTACACCTTC. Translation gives CSASGGLEVYGYTF.

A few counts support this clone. CDR3 in amino acids: CSVGQGLSGTEAFF. CDR3 nucleotide sequence: TGCAGCGTTGGTCAGGGGTTAAGTGGTACTGAAGCTTTCTTT. The chain employs TRBV29-1 and TRBJ1-1; D is perhaps TRBD1 (6 bases). Germline assignment: CDR1 SQVTM and CDR2 ANQGSEA. This CDR3 contains 14 residues. V lost 4 bases, J lost 5 bases, and 17 bases lay in between.

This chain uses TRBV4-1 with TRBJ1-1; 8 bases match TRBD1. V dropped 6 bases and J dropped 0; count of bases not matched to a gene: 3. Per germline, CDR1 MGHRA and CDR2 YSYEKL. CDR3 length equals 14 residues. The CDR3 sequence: CASSLGQVNTEAFF. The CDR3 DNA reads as TGCGCCAGCAGTCTGGGACAGGTGAACACTGAAGCTTTCTTT.

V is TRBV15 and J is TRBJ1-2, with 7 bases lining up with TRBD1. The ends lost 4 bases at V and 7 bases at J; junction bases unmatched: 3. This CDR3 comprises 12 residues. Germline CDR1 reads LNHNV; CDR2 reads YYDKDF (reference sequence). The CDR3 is CATSIGTAGYTF. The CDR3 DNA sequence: TGTGCCACCAGCATAGGGACAGCTGGCTACACCTTC.

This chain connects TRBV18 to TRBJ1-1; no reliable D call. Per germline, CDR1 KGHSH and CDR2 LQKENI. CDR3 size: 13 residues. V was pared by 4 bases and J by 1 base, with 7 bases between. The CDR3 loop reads CASSLRENTEAFF. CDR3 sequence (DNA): TGTGCCAGCTCACTTCGGGAGAACACTGAAGCTTTCTTT.

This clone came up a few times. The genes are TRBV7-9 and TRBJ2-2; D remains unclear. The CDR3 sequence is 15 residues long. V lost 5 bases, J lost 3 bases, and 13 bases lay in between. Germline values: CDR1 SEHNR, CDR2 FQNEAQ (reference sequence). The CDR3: CASSRSDRDTGELFF. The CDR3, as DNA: TGTGCCAGCAGCCGCAGCGATCGGGACACCGGGGAGCTGTTTTTT.

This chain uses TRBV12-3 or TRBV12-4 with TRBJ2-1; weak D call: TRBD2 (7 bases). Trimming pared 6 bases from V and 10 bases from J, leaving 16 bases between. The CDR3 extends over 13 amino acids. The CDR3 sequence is CASSDNREGEQFF. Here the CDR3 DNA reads TGTGCCAGCAGCGACAACAGGGAGGGGGAGCAGTTCTTC.

The CDR3 coding sequence is TGTGCCAGCAGCTTAGTAGCGGGGCCTTACAATGAGCAGTTCTTC. Encoded protein: CASSLVAGPYNEQFF. The chain couples TRBV11-1 to TRBJ2-1, with TRBD2 matching over 8 bases. CDR1 SGHAT and CDR2 FQDESV come from the germline V gene (reference sequence). This CDR3 has 15 residues. The trim removed 1 base at V and 4 bases at J, leaving 3 bases unmatched.

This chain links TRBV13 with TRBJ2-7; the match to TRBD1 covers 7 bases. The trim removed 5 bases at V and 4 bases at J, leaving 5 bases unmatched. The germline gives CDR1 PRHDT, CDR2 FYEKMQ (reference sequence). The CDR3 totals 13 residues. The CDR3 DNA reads TGTGCCAGCAGCCCGGGGACAGCTTACGAGCAGTACTTC. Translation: CASSPGTAYEQYF.

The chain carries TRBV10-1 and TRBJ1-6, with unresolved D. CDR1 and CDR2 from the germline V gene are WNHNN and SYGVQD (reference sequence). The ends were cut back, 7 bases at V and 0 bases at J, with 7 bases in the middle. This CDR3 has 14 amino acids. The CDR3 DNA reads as TGCGCCAGCAATAAGAGCTCCTATAATTCACCCCTCCACTTT. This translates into CASNKSSYNSPLHF.

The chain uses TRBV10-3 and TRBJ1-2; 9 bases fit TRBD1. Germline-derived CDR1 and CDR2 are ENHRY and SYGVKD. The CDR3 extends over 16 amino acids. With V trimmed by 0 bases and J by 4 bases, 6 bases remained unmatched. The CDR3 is CAISESLTGGRYGYTF. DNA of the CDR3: TGTGCCATCAGTGAGTCATTGACAGGGGGTCGCTATGGCTACACCTTC.

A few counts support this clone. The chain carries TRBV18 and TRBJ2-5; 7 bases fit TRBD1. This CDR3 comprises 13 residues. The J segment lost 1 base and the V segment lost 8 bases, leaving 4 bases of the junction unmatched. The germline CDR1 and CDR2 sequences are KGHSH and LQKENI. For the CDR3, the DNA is TGTGCCAGCCAAGACAGGGTCCAAGAGACCCAGTACTTC. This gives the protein CASQDRVQETQYF.

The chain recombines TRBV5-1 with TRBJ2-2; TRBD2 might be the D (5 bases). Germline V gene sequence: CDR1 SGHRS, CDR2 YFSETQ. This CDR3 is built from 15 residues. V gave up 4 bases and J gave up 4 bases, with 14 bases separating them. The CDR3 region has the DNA TGCGCCAGCAGCGCCCCGGGGAAGATCACCGGGGAGCTGTTTTTT. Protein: CASSAPGKITGELFF.

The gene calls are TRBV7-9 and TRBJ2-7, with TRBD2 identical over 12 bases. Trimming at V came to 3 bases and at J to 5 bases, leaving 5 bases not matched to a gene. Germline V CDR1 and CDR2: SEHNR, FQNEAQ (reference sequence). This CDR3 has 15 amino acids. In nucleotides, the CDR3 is TGTGCCAGCAGCTTGACACTAGCGGGAGGCCACGAGCAGTACTTC. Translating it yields CASSLTLAGGHEQYF.

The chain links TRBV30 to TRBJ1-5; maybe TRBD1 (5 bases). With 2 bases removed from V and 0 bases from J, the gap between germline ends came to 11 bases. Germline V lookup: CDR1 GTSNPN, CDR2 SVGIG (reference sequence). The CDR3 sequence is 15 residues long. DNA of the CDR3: TGTGCCTGGAGTCCTCAGGGTTATAGCAATCAGCCCCAGCATTTT. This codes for CAWSPQGYSNQPQHF. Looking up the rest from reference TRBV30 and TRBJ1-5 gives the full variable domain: SQTIHQWPATLVQPVGSPLSLECTVEGTSNPNLYWYRQAAGRGLQLLFYSVGIGQISSEVPQNLSASRPQDRQFILSSKKLLLSDSGFYLCAWSPQGYSNQPQHFGDGTRLSIL.